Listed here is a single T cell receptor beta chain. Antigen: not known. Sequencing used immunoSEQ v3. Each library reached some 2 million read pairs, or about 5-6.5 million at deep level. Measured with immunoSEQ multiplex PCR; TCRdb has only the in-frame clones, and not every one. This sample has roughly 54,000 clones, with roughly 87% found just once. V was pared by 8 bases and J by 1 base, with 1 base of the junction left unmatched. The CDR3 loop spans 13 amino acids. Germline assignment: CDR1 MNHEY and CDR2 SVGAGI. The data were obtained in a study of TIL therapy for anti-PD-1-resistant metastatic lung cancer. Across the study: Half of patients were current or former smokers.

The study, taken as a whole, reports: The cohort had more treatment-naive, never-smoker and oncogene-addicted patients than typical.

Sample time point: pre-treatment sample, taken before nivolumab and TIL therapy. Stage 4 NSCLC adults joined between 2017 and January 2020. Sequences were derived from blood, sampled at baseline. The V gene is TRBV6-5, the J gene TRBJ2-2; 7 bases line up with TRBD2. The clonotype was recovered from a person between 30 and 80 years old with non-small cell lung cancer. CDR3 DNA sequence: TGTGCCAGCCGGGAGGTGAACACCGGGGAGCTGTTTTTT. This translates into CASREVNTGELFF.